Below, one T cell receptor (beta chain) is given with its context. This record comes from a study of blood T cell repertoires in COVID-19. Across the whole study: Samples came from the United States, Italy and Spain, spanning acute and convalescent COVID-19. Nucleic acid was either cDNA or gDNA, and it came from T cells, B-cell-depleted T cells, or PBMCs.

Germline V gene lookup returns CDR1 SEHNR and CDR2 FQNEAQ (reference sequence). With 8 bases removed from V and 4 bases from J, the gap between germline ends came to 19 bases. The CDR3 is 15 residues long. Profiled with immunoSEQ multiplex PCR; TCRdb holds only in-frame clones, not every one. The repertoire holds about 250,000 clones, with about 89% as singletons. V and J are TRBV7-9 and TRBJ2-3; a weak D match, TRBD1 (5 bases). This TCR derives from a woman aged 55-70 years who had recovered from COVID-19. Sequenced material: peripheral blood. CDR3 nucleotide sequence: TGTGCCAGCTCCTATGGTGGGGCTCGGGCAGATACGCAGTATTTT. This codes for CASSYGGARADTQYF.